Following are 29 T cell receptor beta chains from one sample sequenced in a study of PD-1 blockade in classical Hodgkin lymphoma. The protocol was immunoSEQ multiplex PCR, while the TCRdb copy is restricted to in-frame clones and leaves out a portion. The sample has 3,000 to 4,000 clones, approximately 80% seen once. Time point specified: newly diagnosed, previously untreated cHL patient sample. Magnetic depletion of non-target cells from thawed PBMCs yielded purified CD8+ T cells. Sequences were obtained from CD8+ T cells from blood. These receptors originate from a human donor with classical Hodgkin lymphoma.

The V call is TRBV5-4, the J call TRBJ1-5; D is undetermined. Trimming took 4 bases from V and 4 from J, leaving 9 bases between them. CDR1 is SGHNT, CDR2 YYREEE, per germline (reference sequence). The CDR3 is made up of 13 amino acids. CDR3 loop: CASSKDGNQPQHF. CDR3 nucleotides: TGTGCCAGCAGCAAGGACGGTAATCAGCCCCAGCATTTT.

This rearrangement joins TRBV29-1 to TRBJ2-7; a possible D gene is TRBD1 (5 bases). Germline V lookup: CDR1 SQVTM, CDR2 ANQGSEA. Trimming took 4 bases from V and 0 from J, leaving 7 bases between them. CDR3 length: 12 amino acids. The CDR3 region is CSVADSSYEQYF. As DNA, the CDR3 is TGCAGCGTTGCCGACAGCTCCTACGAGCAGTACTTC.

This clone has a handful of counts. The chain joins TRBV7-6 to TRBJ1-5, with TRBD1 identical over 7 bases. J gave up 2 bases and V 1 base, and 2 bases lay outside the gene matches. The CDR3 loop spans 15 amino acids. Germline CDR1 is SGHVS and CDR2 is FNYEAQ. In DNA, the CDR3 is TGTGCCAGCAGCTTAGGAACAGGGGGCAATCAGCCCCAGCATTTT. This translates into CASSLGTGGNQPQHF.

V is TRBV5-8 and J is TRBJ2-1; 13 nucleotides line up with TRBD2. Germline V lookup: CDR1 SGHTS, CDR2 YDEGEE. This CDR3 has 15 residues. V was clipped by 3 bases and J by 6 bases; unmatched bases: 3. The CDR3 DNA is TGTGCCAGCAGCTATGGGACTAGCGGGGTCAATGAGCAGTTCTTC. Amino acid sequence: CASSYGTSGVNEQFF.

The chain carries TRBV21-1 and TRBJ2-3; the table's D gene call, TRBD1, was not cross checked with the DNA. TRBV21-1 is a pseudogene segment. This CDR3 spans 15 amino acids. This CDR3 reads CASSKVDRDPDTQYF. The CDR3 DNA follows: TGTGCCAGCAGCAAAGTAGACAGGGACCCAGATACGCAGTATTTT.

The gene calls are TRBV29-1 and TRBJ2-2, with TRBD1 as a possible D gene (6 bases). This CDR3 spans 13 amino acids. The V gene's germline CDR1 is SQVTM and CDR2 ANQGSEA. V was clipped by 3 bases and J by 4 bases, with 9 bases between them. This chain's CDR3 is CSVEGTPTGELFF. The DNA of the CDR3 is TGCAGCGTTGAGGGGACACCCACCGGGGAGCTGTTTTTT.

The chain has TRBV28 and TRBJ1-1; no clear D gene. V lost 6 bases to trimming and J lost 5 bases, with 16 bases between them. The CDR3 is made up of 14 amino acids. Germline V gene data show CDR1 as MDHEN and CDR2 as SYDVKM. The DNA for the CDR3 is TGTGCCAGCAGGTCCATTGGGGAGGTGACTGAAGCTTTCTTT. Encoded protein: CASRSIGEVTEAFF.

The sample holds a few counts of this clone. The V call is TRBV6-5, the J call TRBJ2-7, with D perhaps TRBD1 (5 bases). There are 16 residues in the CDR3. The V end lost 2 bases, the J end lost 2 bases, and 16 bases lay between the germline ends. Looked up from germline, CDR1 is MNHEY and CDR2 is SVGAGI. The DNA for the CDR3 is TGTGCCAGCAGTTACGGGGCACCACCCCCTCCCTACGAGCAGTACTTC. This translates into CASSYGAPPPPYEQYF.

This rearrangement joins TRBV19 to TRBJ2-7; 14 nucleotides match TRBD2. The J segment lost 3 bases and the V segment lost 5 bases, leaving 12 bases of the junction unmatched. CDR1 is LNHDA and CDR2 is SQIVND in the germline V gene (reference sequence). The CDR3 runs to 18 residues. CDR3 sequence reads: CASSSIPGTSGSFYEQYF. The CDR3 bases are TGTGCCAGTAGTTCGATACCCGGGACTAGCGGGAGCTTCTACGAGCAGTACTTC. Full variable domain (rest looked up from reference TRBV19 and TRBJ2-7): DGGITQSPKYLFRKEGQNVTLSCEQNLNHDAMYWYRQDPGQGLRLIYYSQIVNDFQKGDIAEGYSVSREKKESFPLTVTSAQKNPTAFYLCASSSIPGTSGSFYEQYFGPGTRLTVT.

This clone has a single count. The chain combines TRBV9 with TRBJ1-2; D is unresolved. Germline CDR1 and CDR2: SGDLS and YYNGEE. This CDR3 has 16 residues. The V end lost 1 base, the J end lost 0 bases, and 13 bases lay between the germline ends. The DNA of the CDR3 is TGTGCCAGCAGCGTAAGATACAGCGGCCCTAACTATGGCTACACCTTC. Amino acid sequence: CASSVRYSGPNYGYTF.

This clone was counted a few times. The chain has TRBV5-5 and TRBJ2-3; D not certain. The germline CDR1 and CDR2 sequences are SGHKS and YYEKEE (reference sequence). The CDR3 loop spans 13 amino acids. V lost 1 base to trimming and J lost 3 bases, with 6 bases between them. The CDR3 nucleotides read TGTGCCAGCAGCTTGTTCCGAACAGATACGCAGTATTTT. Translation: CASSLFRTDTQYF.

The chain has TRBV7-2 and TRBJ2-3; 10 bases match TRBD2. Germline V gene lookup returns CDR1 SGHTA and CDR2 FQGNSA. This CDR3 contains 15 residues. The V and J ends lost 1 base and 4 bases, in that order; junction bases with no gene match: 2. CDR3 loop: CASSLVAGGPDTQYF. In nucleotides, the CDR3 is TGTGCCAGCAGCTTAGTAGCGGGAGGACCAGATACGCAGTATTTT.

This clone was seen more than once but under ten times. The chain couples TRBV10-1 to TRBJ2-2, with 7 bases identical to TRBD2. Looked up from germline, CDR1 is WNHNN and CDR2 is SYGVQD (reference sequence). Trimming cost V 3 bases and J 4 bases; bases outside gene matches: 8. This CDR3 has 16 residues. The DNA of the CDR3 is TGCGCCAGCAGTGACGAGCGGGATTACATCACCGGGGAGCTGTTTTTT. This gives the protein CASSDERDYITGELFF.

This clone was picked up one time. The chain is built from TRBV7-9 and TRBJ2-7, with 7 bases that match TRBD1. The length of the CDR3 is 15 residues. V shed 4 bases and J 3 bases; nucleotides not matched to a gene: 9. Germline V CDR1 and CDR2: SEHNR, FQNEAQ (reference sequence). Here the CDR3 reads CASSSPGQPFYEQYF. CDR3 bases: TGTGCCAGCAGCTCCCCGGGACAGCCTTTCTACGAGCAGTACTTC.

The chain joins TRBV19 to TRBJ2-5; 9 nucleotides line up with TRBD2. CDR1 LNHDA and CDR2 SQIVND come from the germline V gene (reference sequence). This CDR3 region has 16 residues. Trimming took 1 base from V and 3 from J; bases not matched to a gene: 6. The CDR3 here is CASSIGTSVREETQYF. The CDR3 DNA reads TGTGCCAGTAGTATAGGGACTAGCGTACGGGAAGAGACCCAGTACTTC.

The chain is built from TRBV7-9 and TRBJ2-3; TRBD2 agrees at 9 bases. CDR3 size: 15 residues. Per germline, CDR1 SEHNR and CDR2 FQNEAQ (reference sequence). Trimming at V came to 4 bases and at J to 2 bases, leaving 4 bases not matched to a gene. The CDR3 bases are TGTGCCAGCAGCTCGAGCGGGAGGAACACAGATACGCAGTATTTT. Translating it yields CASSSSGRNTDTQYF. The full variable domain, rest sourced from reference TRBV7-9 and TRBJ2-3, is DTGVSQNPRHKITKRGQNVTFRCDPISEHNRLYWYRQTLGQGPEFLTYFQNEAQLEKSRLLSDRFSAERPKGSFSTLEIQRTEQGDSAMYLCASSSSGRNTDTQYFGPGTRLTVL.

This clone came up a few times. This chain joins TRBV7-9 and TRBJ1-1, with unresolved D. The CDR3 sequence is 12 residues long. Per the germline V gene, CDR1 is SEHNR and CDR2 is FQNEAQ (reference sequence). V was clipped by 6 bases and J by 3 bases, with 8 bases between them. The CDR3 nucleotides are TGTGCCAGCAGGGGCAGCTACACTGAAGCTTTCTTT. It is translated as CASRGSYTEAFF.

This chain links TRBV30 with TRBJ1-5; D gene ambiguous. V gave up 0 bases and J gave up 0 bases, with 12 bases separating them. CDR1 and CDR2 (germline): GTSNPN, SVGIG (reference sequence). The CDR3 length is 16 residues. The CDR3 spells CAWSVRTTNSNQPQHF. CDR3 nucleotides: TGTGCCTGGAGTGTACGGACCACAAATAGCAATCAGCCCCAGCATTTT. Using reference TRBV30 and TRBJ1-5 for the parts outside the CDR3, the full variable domain is SQTIHQWPATLVQPVGSPLSLECTVEGTSNPNLYWYRQAAGRGLQLLFYSVGIGQISSEVPQNLSASRPQDRQFILSSKKLLLSDSGFYLCAWSVRTTNSNQPQHFGDGTRLSIL.

The chain uses TRBV6-5 and TRBJ2-5; TRBD1 agrees at 12 bases. CDR3 length: 15 residues. Germline CDR1 is MNHEY and CDR2 is SVGAGI. Losses at the gene ends were 2 bases for V and 5 bases for J; bases not matched to a gene: 3. The CDR3 loop is CASSYGTGGLETQYF. CDR3 DNA sequence: TGTGCCAGCAGTTACGGGACAGGGGGCCTCGAGACCCAGTACTTC.

This sequence joins TRBV7-9 and TRBJ2-5, with D perhaps TRBD1 or TRBD2 (5 bases each). V lost 1 base, J lost 4 bases, and 7 bases lay in between. This CDR3 is 13 amino acids long. CDR1 and CDR2 from the germline V gene are SEHNR and FQNEAQ (reference sequence). This chain's CDR3 is CASSLGDGETQYF. CDR3 bases: TGTGCCAGCAGCTTAGGGGACGGAGAGACCCAGTACTTC.

The rearrangement uses TRBV27 and TRBJ2-3, with 12 bases fitting TRBD2. Germline V CDR1 and CDR2: MNHEY, SMNVEV (reference sequence). This CDR3 comprises 16 residues. V dropped 6 bases and J dropped 4; count of bases not matched to a gene: 8. CDR3 DNA sequence: TGTGCCAGCAGGGTCCTAGCGGGAGGGTCCCCAGATACGCAGTATTTT. Protein: CASRVLAGGSPDTQYF.

The chain is built from TRBV27 and TRBJ2-7, with TRBD1 identical over 8 bases. This CDR3 has 13 amino acids. The ends lost 5 bases at V and 3 bases at J; junction bases unmatched: 3. Looked up from germline, CDR1 is MNHEY and CDR2 is SMNVEV (reference sequence). CDR3 loop: CASSAGTGYEQYF. Written as DNA, the CDR3 is TGTGCCAGCAGTGCCGGGACAGGCTACGAGCAGTACTTC.

This chain connects TRBV4-3 to TRBJ2-5, with D perhaps assigned TRBD1 or TRBD2 (5 bases each). The J call is in doubt because the DNA end fits TRBJ2-7 better. CDR3 length equals 16 residues. CDR1 is LGHNA, CDR2 YSLEER, per germline. Written as DNA, the CDR3 is TGCGCCAGCAGCCAAGATGGGGGTCTAGGCTCCTACGAGCAGTACTTC. Protein product: CASSQDGGLGSYEQYF.

The chain has TRBV5-7 and TRBJ1-1; unclear D gene. Being an ORF, TRBV5-7 has a function that is uncertain. The ends were cut back, 4 bases at V and 5 bases at J, with 18 bases in the middle. The CDR3 is 15 amino acids. This CDR3 reads CASSAVGGSETEAFF. CDR3 coding DNA: TGTGCCAGCAGCGCGGTAGGCGGGAGCGAGACTGAAGCTTTCTTT.

V is TRBV5-5 and J is TRBJ2-7; perhaps D is TRBD1 or TRBD2 (5 bases each). The V gene lost 2 bases and the J gene lost 4 bases, with 13 bases spanning the gap. The CDR3 length is 14 residues. Germline values: CDR1 SGHKS, CDR2 YYEKEE (reference sequence). The CDR3 here is CASSFGQGVYEQYF. CDR3 DNA: TGTGCCAGCAGCTTCGGGCAGGGAGTTTACGAGCAGTACTTC.

This chain connects TRBV7-6 to TRBJ2-1; D is unresolved. The CDR3 sequence is 12 residues long. Germline V lookup: CDR1 SGHVS, CDR2 FNYEAQ. Trimming took off 3 bases at V and 7 bases at J, with 7 bases between the two ends. The CDR3 here is CASSFLGNEQFF. The DNA of the CDR3 is TGTGCCAGCAGCTTTCTAGGGAATGAGCAGTTCTTC.

The CDR3 loop reads CASSRTWAYQETQYF. CDR3 DNA sequence: TGCGCCAGCAGCCGTACATGGGCCTACCAAGAGACCCAGTACTTC. The chain recombines TRBV4-3 with TRBJ2-5; D unresolved. Trimming removed 4 bases from V and 0 bases from J, with 12 bases in between. Germline V gives CDR1 LGHNA, CDR2 YSLEER. The CDR3 is 15 amino acids.

This clone showed up just once. This rearrangement joins TRBV6-1 to TRBJ1-5; a possible D gene is TRBD1 (6 bases). V was cut by 2 bases and J by 0 bases, with 11 bases left in between. The CDR3 runs 16 residues. Germline CDR1 MNHNS, CDR2 SASEGT. The CDR3 loop is CASSEWKGDSNQPQHF. CDR3 sequence (DNA): TGTGCCAGCAGTGAATGGAAGGGGGATAGCAATCAGCCCCAGCATTTT.

The chain links TRBV10-3 to TRBJ2-7; 8 positions agree with TRBD2. Germline V CDR1 and CDR2: ENHRY, SYGVKD. CDR3 length: 14 residues. Losses at the gene ends were 7 bases for V and 4 bases for J; bases not matched to a gene: 9. CDR3 sequence (DNA): TGTGCCATCAAAGCCCGGGAGGGGATATACGAGCAGTACTTC. It codes for CAIKAREGIYEQYF.